A single sample gave rise to the 3 T cell receptor beta chains below, sequenced in a study of Graves' ophthalmopathy and Graves' hyperthyroidism. Amplified TCR beta CDR3 regions were obtained using RNA transcripts as template. RT-PCR in the first round used HTBI primers; a second-round multiplex PCR followed. TCRdb re-analysed the multiplex PCR reads in MiXCR, keeping a single row per CDR3 protein. The profile shows 500,000 to 700,000 distinct CDR3 sequences, 39% of them singletons. The sample was peripheral blood or thyroid tissue (not recorded which). The receptors derive from an adult man with Graves' hyperthyroidism.

The chain joins TRBV20-1 to TRBJ2-7, with a possible D match to TRBD1 (5 bases). The CDR3 runs 12 residues. V lost 6 bases to trimming and J lost 5 bases, with 14 bases between them. The germline gives CDR1 DFQATT, CDR2 SNEGSKA (reference sequence). CDR3 DNA: TGCAGTGCGACCCAGGGCCAGGACGAGCAGTACTTC. Its protein is CSATQGQDEQYF.

The V call is TRBV7-8, the J call TRBJ2-7, with 8 nucleotides matching TRBD2. Near its end, the DNA agrees better with TRBJ2-1, so the J call may be wrong. This CDR3 spans 16 amino acids. Germline values: CDR1 SGHVS, CDR2 FQNEAQ. DNA for the CDR3: TGTGCCAGCAGCTCCATGGGGACTAGAAGGGGAAATGAGCAGTTCTTC. Translation gives CASSSMGTRRGNEQFF.

In nucleotides, the CDR3 is TGTGCCATCAGTGCTAGTAGGGGATATAGCAATCAGCCCCAGCATTTT. This gives the protein CAISASRGYSNQPQHF. This rearrangement joins TRBV10-3 to TRBJ1-5; tentative D call: TRBD1 (5 bases). V was trimmed by 4 bases and J by 0 bases, leaving 13 bases between them. CDR1 and CDR2 (germline): ENHRY, SYGVKD. The CDR3 extends over 16 amino acids.